The T cell receptor beta chain under discussion was sequenced for a study of blood T cell repertoires in COVID-19. Original data processing: Reference gene primer amplification yielded estimated nucleated cell counts. Measured with immunoSEQ multiplex PCR; TCRdb has only the in-frame clones, and not every one. V and J calls and clone size are as listed in that table; D and trimming were resolved from the DNA. This table holds 160,000 or so clones, 75% to 85% found once. The junction had 4 bases not matched to a gene; V was cut back by 1 base and J by 6 bases. The CDR3 is 15 residues long. CDR1 is SGHAT and CDR2 is FQNNGV in the germline V gene.

The sequence was collected from a man aged 45-60 years who had recovered from COVID-19. The sample was PBMCs or T cells enriched from blood (not recorded which). The V and J genes are TRBV11-2 and TRBJ1-5; 9 bases are a match to TRBD1. In DNA form, the CDR3 reads TGTGCCAGCAGCTTAGGGACAGGGGACCGTCAGCCCCAGCATTTT. Translating it yields CASSLGTGDRQPQHF.